This T cell receptor beta chain was found in a study of shared T cell receptors in the human thymus. CDR3 length equals 14 residues. Germline lookup yields CDR1 SGHTA and CDR2 FQGTGA. J gave up 3 bases and V 5 bases, and 7 bases lay outside the gene matches. Libraries were prepared by immunoSEQ multiplex PCR; TCRdb keeps only in-frame clonotypes and omits some of them. The sample consists of about 660,000 clones, about 87% of them appearing once. These data also formed part of another study, on human thymus T cells. As that report states: Corrective surgery for congenital heart defects was being performed on the healthy Finnish infants who were the donors. Corrective heart surgery yielded the resections from which the thymus tissue came. Use of V and J genes seemed skewed within the thymic and blood repertoires. Related work showed strongly overlapping thymic repertoires across unrelated individuals.

The rearrangement links TRBV7-3 to TRBJ2-7; 7 nucleotides align to TRBD1. The sample was thymocytes. This sequence was found in a boy in the first two years of life with a congenital heart defect. In DNA, the CDR3 is TGTGCCAGCAGCCCGACAGGGCTAAGCTACGAGCAGTACTTC. The encoded protein is CASSPTGLSYEQYF.